This passage covers 15 T cell receptor beta chains from one sample sequenced in a study of T-cell reconstitution after alpha-beta-depleted transplantation in children. Unique molecular identifiers featured in how the TCRbeta library was prepared. TCRdb re-called the PCR reads with MiXCR, one entry per CDR3 protein. The sample has 440,000 or so distinct CDR3 sequences; approximately 41% are singletons. Source: PBMCs, taken before TCRalphabeta/CD19-depleted stem cell transplant. These receptors originate from a girl aged 2-10 years with aplastic anemia, due to receive a stem cell transplant.

This clonotype appeared many times. The chain combines TRBV28 with TRBJ2-5; D uncertain. Germline V gene sequence: CDR1 MDHEN, CDR2 SYDVKM. The CDR3 totals 16 residues. Trimming stripped 3 bases from V and 4 bases from J, with 18 bases between. CDR3 sequence reads: CASSFSRKRVRETQYF. The CDR3 DNA sequence: TGTGCCAGCAGTTTCTCCCGGAAACGGGTACGAGAGACCCAGTACTTC.

V gene TRBV5-5 combines with J gene TRBJ2-5, with 8 bases matching TRBD1. The CDR3 contains 15 residues. The trim removed 8 bases at V and 0 bases at J, leaving 9 bases unmatched. Germline lookup yields CDR1 SGHKS and CDR2 YYEKEE (reference sequence). This CDR3 reads CASRIGQGYQETQYF. CDR3 nucleotides: TGTGCCAGTAGGATCGGACAGGGATACCAAGAGACCCAGTACTTC. The whole variable domain, filled in from reference TRBV5-5 and TRBJ2-5, reads DAGVTQSPTHLIKTRGQQVTLRCSPISGHKSVSWYQQVLGQGPQFIFQYYEKEERGRGNFPDRFSARQFPNYSSELNVNALLLGDSALYLCASRIGQGYQETQYFGPGTRLLVL.

This clonotype was recorded at least ten times. V and J are TRBV12-3 or TRBV12-4 and TRBJ2-7, with D perhaps matching TRBD2 (6 bases). CDR3 size: 15 residues. The V end was cut by 6 bases, the J end by 5 bases, with 20 bases between. The CDR3 bases are TGTGCCAGCAGCACGAGAAGGAGGGACGGCCACGAGCAGTACTTC. This encodes CASSTRRRDGHEQYF.

The CDR3 coding sequence is TGCAGTGCTGACCATAGGGGGTCTCCCAATGAGCAGTTCTTC. Protein: CSADHRGSPNEQFF. J is TRBJ2-1 and V is TRBV20-1, with D perhaps matching TRBD1 (6 bases). Germline V gene lookup returns CDR1 DFQATT and CDR2 SNEGSKA (reference sequence). V shed 5 bases and J shed 6 bases, with 17 bases lying between them. The length of the CDR3 is 14 residues.

Points on this clonotype: One end of the junction is discordant with germline, which a read error may explain. The V and J genes are TRBV9 and TRBJ2-7, with 10 positions matching TRBD2. The CDR3 loop spans 15 amino acids. Germline values: CDR1 SGDLS, CDR2 YYNGEE. CDR3 DNA: TGTGCCAGCAGCGTAGGCACTAGCGGGGACTACGAGCAGTATTTC. Its translation: CASSVGTSGDYEQYF.

This clonotype was counted many times. The gene calls are TRBV5-5 and TRBJ1-2; 8 nucleotides align to TRBD1. This CDR3 comprises 16 residues. Germline-derived CDR1 and CDR2 are SGHKS and YYEKEE (reference sequence). Trimming at V came to 0 bases and at J to 8 bases, leaving 12 bases not matched to a gene. CDR3 bases: TGTGCCAGCAGCTTGGATCCAGGGGGCGACCGGGGAGGCTACACCTTC. Its protein is CASSLDPGGDRGGYTF. Based on the CDR3 plus reference TRBV5-5 and TRBJ1-2, the full variable domain is DAGVTQSPTHLIKTRGQQVTLRCSPISGHKSVSWYQQVLGQGPQFIFQYYEKEERGRGNFPDRFSARQFPNYSSELNVNALLLGDSALYLCASSLDPGGDRGGYTFGSGTRLTVV.

This clonotype was seen repeatedly, ten times or more. The genes are TRBV5-1 and TRBJ1-1; D is unresolved. The CDR3 is 15 residues long. V lost 2 bases and J lost 7, with 18 bases in between. Germline loops: CDR1 SGHRS, CDR2 YFSETQ. The CDR3 loop reads CASSFLIYEDGEAFF. CDR3 DNA: TGCGCCAGCAGCTTCCTTATCTATGAAGACGGTGAAGCTTTCTTT.

This clonotype was counted ten times or more. V usage is TRBV20-1 and J usage is TRBJ2-1; 7 bases fit TRBD2. The germline gives CDR1 DFQATT, CDR2 SNEGSKA (reference sequence). The V and J ends lost 3 bases and 0 bases, in that order; junction bases with no gene match: 14. The CDR3 runs to 18 residues. Here the CDR3 DNA reads TGCAGTGCTAGTCCCGGGACTATCGAAGTCTTCTCCTACAATGAGCAGTTCTTC. Translating it yields CSASPGTIEVFSYNEQFF.

Ten or more counts support this clonotype. The J gene is TRBJ2-7, the V gene TRBV4-2; D unclear. The length of the CDR3 is 16 residues. Germline assignment: CDR1 LGHNA and CDR2 YNFKEQ. Trimming took off 1 base at V and 0 bases at J, with 13 bases between the two ends. The CDR3 DNA reads as TGTGCCAGCAGCCAAGCCGCCGGCCAACGCTCCTACGAGCAGTACTTC. It translates to CASSQAAGQRSYEQYF.

This clonotype was found a few times. This chain uses TRBV5-1 with TRBJ2-7; 9 bases agree with TRBD2. This CDR3 contains 16 residues. CDR1 SGHRS and CDR2 YFSETQ come from the germline V gene. The V segment lost 4 bases and the J segment 0 bases; nucleotides outside the gene matches: 8. The CDR3 DNA is TGCGCCAGCAGCCGTACGGGAGCGGGGGGCTCCTACGAGCAGTACTTC. This gives the protein CASSRTGAGGSYEQYF.

DNA of the CDR3: TGTGCCAGTAGTGTTACGACCTACAATGAGCAGTTCTTC. Protein: CASSVTTYNEQFF. The chain recombines TRBV19 with TRBJ2-1; the D is unclear. CDR3 length: 13 residues. V gave up 5 bases and J gave up 2 bases, with 7 bases separating them. Germline V gene sequence: CDR1 LNHDA, CDR2 SQIVND (reference sequence).

The chain joins TRBV12-3 or TRBV12-4 to TRBJ1-5, with D possibly being TRBD1 (6 bases). Trimming stripped 3 bases from V and 2 bases from J, with 11 bases between. The CDR3 is made up of 15 amino acids. The CDR3 coding sequence is TGTGCCAGCAGTTTCACAGGGCTGGGCAATCAGCCCCAGCATTTT. Its protein is CASSFTGLGNQPQHF.

The rearrangement joins TRBV5-1 to TRBJ2-7, with D uncertain. This CDR3 spans 15 amino acids. Trimming cost V 4 bases and J 7 bases, with 21 bases left between them. Germline V CDR1 and CDR2: SGHRS, YFSETQ. The CDR3 reads CASSPPSARVEEQYF. The CDR3, as DNA: TGCGCCAGCAGCCCCCCTTCCGCCCGGGTGGAGGAGCAGTACTTC.

The rearrangement uses TRBV7-2 and TRBJ2-7; perhaps TRBD2 as D (5 bases). The CDR3 runs to 13 residues. The germline V gene encodes CDR1 SGHTA and CDR2 FQGNSA. V dropped 7 bases and J dropped 11 bases, with 21 bases sitting between them. CDR3 nucleotide sequence: TGTGCCAGCACCCAATCTATACTAGGGTTAAAGTACTTC. Its protein product is CASTQSILGLKYF. Using reference TRBV7-2 and TRBJ2-7 for the parts outside the CDR3, the full variable domain is GAGVSQSPSNKVTEKGKDVELRCDPISGHTALYWYRQSLGQGLEFLIYFQGNSAPDKSGLPSDRFSAERTGGSVSTLTIQRTQQEDSAVYLCASTQSILGLKYFGPGTRLTVT.

The genes are TRBV7-3 and TRBJ2-1; 13 bases fit TRBD2. Germline assignment: CDR1 SGHTA and CDR2 FQGTGA. J was trimmed by 0 bases and V by 5 bases; bases with no gene match: 7. The CDR3 covers 18 residues. The CDR3 DNA follows: TGTGCCAGCAGCCTCGGACTAGCGGGGGTAAGCTCCTACAATGAGCAGTTCTTC. Its translation: CASSLGLAGVSSYNEQFF.